Below are 2 T cell receptor beta chains sequenced from a single sample in a study of shared T cell receptors in the human thymus. This table comes from immunoSEQ multiplex PCR, and its TCRdb copy is limited to in-frame clones, with some not included. The sample records some 720,000 clones, roughly 88% being singletons. These data were likewise used in another study, on human thymus T cells.

The sequencing input was thymocytes. All receptors derive from a boy younger than two with a congenital heart defect.

The chain recombines TRBV27 with TRBJ2-1; 7 nucleotides line up with TRBD1. With 6 bases clipped from V and 1 base from J, the junction kept 3 bases outside the gene matches. Germline CDR1 MNHEY, CDR2 SMNVEV (reference sequence). The CDR3 totals 14 residues. CDR3 loop: CASRTGRSYNEQFF. The CDR3 DNA reads TGTGCCAGCAGGACAGGGAGATCCTACAATGAGCAGTTCTTC.

The chain uses TRBV25-1 and TRBJ2-5, with 8 bases matching TRBD1. Unmatched junction bases numbered 2, after V lost 2 bases and J lost 3 bases. The germline V gene has CDR1 MGHDK and CDR2 SYGVNS. The CDR3 consists of 14 residues. CDR3 DNA sequence: TGTGCCAGCAGTGAAGGACAGGGAGAAGAGACCCAGTACTTC. Protein product: CASSEGQGEETQYF.